Reported below is one TCR beta chain. Its target is unknown. The entry originates in a study of a mutant IDH1 vaccine in newly diagnosed glioma. The wider study: Patients had eight vaccinations, in weeks 1, 3, 5, 7, 11, 15, 19 and 23. Every participant had undergone radiotherapy, temozolomide, or both before, and most underwent both.

V gave up 7 bases and J gave up 1 base, with 13 bases separating them. The germline V gene encodes CDR1 LGHNT and CDR2 FRNRAP. The length of the CDR3 is 14 residues. The repertoire was sequenced with immunoSEQ multiplex PCR; TCRdb's copy has only in-frame clones and lacks some. The sample lists 70,000 to 90,000 clones; roughly 90% were seen once. As for time point: week 5, during vaccination. Vaccination used 300 ug of mutant IDH1 20-mer peptide per dose, with topical imiquimod. Patients carried new grade 3 or 4 IDH1-mutant astrocytomas lacking nuclear ATRX. Sequencing was performed on PBMCs, taken from a glioma patient whose treatment included an IDH1 peptide vaccine. This clonotype originated in a woman between 45 and 60 years old with glioma. The chain employs TRBV12-5 and TRBJ1-1; D is possibly TRBD1 (6 bases). The CDR3 region has the DNA TGTGCTAGTGCCCCGGGACATCAGAACACTGAAGCTTTCTTT. The encoded protein is CASAPGHQNTEAFF.